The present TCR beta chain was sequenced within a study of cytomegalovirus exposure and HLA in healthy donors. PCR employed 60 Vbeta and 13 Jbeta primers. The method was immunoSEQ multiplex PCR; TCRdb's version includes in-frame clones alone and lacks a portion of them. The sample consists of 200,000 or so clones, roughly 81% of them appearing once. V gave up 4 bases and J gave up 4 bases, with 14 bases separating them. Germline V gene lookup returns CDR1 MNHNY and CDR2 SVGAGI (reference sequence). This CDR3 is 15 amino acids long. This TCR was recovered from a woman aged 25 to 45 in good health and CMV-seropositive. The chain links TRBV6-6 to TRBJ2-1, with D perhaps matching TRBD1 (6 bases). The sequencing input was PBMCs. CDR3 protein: CASSSPTTGYNEQFF. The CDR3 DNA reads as TGTGCCAGCAGTTCCCCAACGACAGGTTACAATGAGCAGTTCTTC.